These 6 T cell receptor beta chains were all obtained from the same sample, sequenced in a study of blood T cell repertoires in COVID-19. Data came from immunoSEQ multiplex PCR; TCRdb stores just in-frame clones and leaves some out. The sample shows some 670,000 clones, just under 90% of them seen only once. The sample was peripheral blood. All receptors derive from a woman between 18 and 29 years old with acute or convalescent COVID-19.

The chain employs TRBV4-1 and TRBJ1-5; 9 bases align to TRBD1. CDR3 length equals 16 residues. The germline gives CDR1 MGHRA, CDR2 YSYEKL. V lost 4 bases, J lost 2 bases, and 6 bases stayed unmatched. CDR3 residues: CASSLGQGSGNQPQHF. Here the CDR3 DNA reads TGCGCCAGCAGCCTAGGACAGGGGTCGGGCAATCAGCCCCAGCATTTT.

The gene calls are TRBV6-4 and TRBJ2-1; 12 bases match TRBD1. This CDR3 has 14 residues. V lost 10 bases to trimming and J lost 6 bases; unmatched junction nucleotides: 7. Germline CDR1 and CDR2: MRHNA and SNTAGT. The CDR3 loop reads CATQPGQGANEQFF. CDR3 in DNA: TGTGCCACCCAACCGGGACAGGGGGCCAATGAGCAGTTCTTC.

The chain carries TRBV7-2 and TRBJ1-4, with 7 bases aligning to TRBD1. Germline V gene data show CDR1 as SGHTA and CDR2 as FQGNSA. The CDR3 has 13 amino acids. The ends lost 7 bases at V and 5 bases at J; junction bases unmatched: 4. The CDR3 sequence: CASKGAPNEKLFF. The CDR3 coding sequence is TGTGCCAGCAAGGGGGCCCCAAATGAAAAACTGTTTTTT.

The CDR3 loop is CASSQDRWSVRSPLHF. For the CDR3, the DNA is TGTGCCAGCAGCCAAGATAGGTGGAGCGTTCGATCACCCCTCCACTTT. J is TRBJ1-6 and V is TRBV3-1 (or the pseudogene TRBV3-2); D gene unclear. CDR1 is LGHDT, CDR2 YNNKEL, per germline (reference sequence). The V end lost 0 bases, the J end lost 10 bases, and 16 bases lay between the germline ends. The CDR3 spans 16 residues.

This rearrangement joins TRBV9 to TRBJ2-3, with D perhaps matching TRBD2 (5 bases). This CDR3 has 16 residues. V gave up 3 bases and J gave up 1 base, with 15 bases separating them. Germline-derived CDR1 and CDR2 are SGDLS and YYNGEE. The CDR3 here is CASSGTFGRGTDTQYF. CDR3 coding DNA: TGTGCCAGCAGCGGGACTTTCGGCCGGGGCACAGATACGCAGTATTTT.

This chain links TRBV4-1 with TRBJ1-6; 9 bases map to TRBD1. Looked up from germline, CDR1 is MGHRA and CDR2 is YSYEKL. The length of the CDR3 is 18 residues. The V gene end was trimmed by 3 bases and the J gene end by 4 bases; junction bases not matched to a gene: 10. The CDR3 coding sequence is TGCGCCAGCAGCCAGGGACAGGGTTCCGGGGGGTATAATTCACCCCTCCACTTT. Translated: CASSQGQGSGGYNSPLHF.